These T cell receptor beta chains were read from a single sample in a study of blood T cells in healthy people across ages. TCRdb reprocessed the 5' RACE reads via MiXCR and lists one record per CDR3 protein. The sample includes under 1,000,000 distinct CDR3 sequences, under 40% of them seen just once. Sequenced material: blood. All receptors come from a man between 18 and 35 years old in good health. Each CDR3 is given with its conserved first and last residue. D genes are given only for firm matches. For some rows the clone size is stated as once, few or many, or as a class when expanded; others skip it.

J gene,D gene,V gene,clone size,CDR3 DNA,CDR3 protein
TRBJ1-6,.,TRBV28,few,TGTACCAGTAAATTGCCTGGCGGCAGTTCACCCCTCCACTTT,CTSKLPGGSSPLHF
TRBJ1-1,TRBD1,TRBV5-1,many,TGCGCCAGCAGCTTGGGGGGGACAGAGAACACTGAAGCTTTCTTT,CASSLGGTENTEAFF
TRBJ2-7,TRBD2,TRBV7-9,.,TGTGCCAGCAGCTCCCAATTTTATGCGGGGGGTTTCGGCGAGCAGTACTTC,CASSSQFYAGGFGEQYF
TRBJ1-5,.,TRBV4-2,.,TGTGCCGGCAGCCTCAAAGGAGGGAGCAATCAGCCCCAGCATTTT,CAGSLKGGSNQPQHF
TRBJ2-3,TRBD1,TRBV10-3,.,TGTGCCATCAGCCCGGGACAGGGAGCCGAAGATACGCAGTATTTT,CAISPGQGAEDTQYF
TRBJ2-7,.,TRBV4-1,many,TGCGCCAGCAGCCAAGGACTCTCCTACGAGCAGTACTTC,CASSQGLSYEQYF
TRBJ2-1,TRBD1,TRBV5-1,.,TGCGCCAGCAGCCCCTTATCGGGGACAGGGGATAATGAGCAGTTCTTC,CASSPLSGTGDNEQFF
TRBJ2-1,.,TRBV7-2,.,TGTGCCAGCAGCTTAGCTGGGGGAATTACCATCAATGAGCAGTTCTTC,CASSLAGGITINEQFF
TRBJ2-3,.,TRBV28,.,TGTGCCAGCAGTTTATGGGGAGTCGGGGAAACAGATACGCAGTATTTT,CASSLWGVGETDTQYF
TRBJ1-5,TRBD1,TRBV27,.,TGTGCCAGCAGTTTATCCGGGACAGGGGATCAGCCCCAGCATTTT,CASSLSGTGDQPQHF
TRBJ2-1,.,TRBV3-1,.,TGTGCCAGCAGCCTCACGACGGGCCACCAGTTCTTC,CASSLTTGHQFF
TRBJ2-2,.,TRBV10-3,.,TGTGCCATCAGTGGGGGAGGTACCAAAGTCACCGGGGAGCTGTTTTTT,CAISGGGTKVTGELFF
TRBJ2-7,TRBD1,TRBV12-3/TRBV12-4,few,TGTGCCAGCAGTTTTGGGACAGGGGGGACCTACGAGCAGTACTTC,CASSFGTGGTYEQYF
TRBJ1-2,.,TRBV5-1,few,TGCGCCAGCAGCTTGGGTGCCTACCGAAGAAGTGGCTACACCTTC,CASSLGAYRRSGYTF
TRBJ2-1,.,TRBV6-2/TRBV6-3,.,TGTGCCAGCAGTTCACCGGTTCGCTCCTACAATGAGCAGTTCTTC,CASSSPVRSYNEQFF
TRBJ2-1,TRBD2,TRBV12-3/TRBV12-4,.,TGTGCCAGCAGTACTAGCGGGACCCCCAATGAGCAGTTCTTC,CASSTSGTPNEQFF
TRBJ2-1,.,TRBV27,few,TGTGCCAGCAGTATTTTGTCGGGGATCGACAATGAGCAGTTCTTC,CASSILSGIDNEQFF
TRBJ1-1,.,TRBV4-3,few,TGCGCCAGCAGCCAGATTCAGGGGAACACTGAAGCTTTCTTT,CASSQIQGNTEAFF
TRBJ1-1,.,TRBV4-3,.,TGCGCCAGCAGCCAACGTCGGGGGGGAAACACTGAAGCTTTCTTT,CASSQRRGGNTEAFF
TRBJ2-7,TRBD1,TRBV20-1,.,TGCAGTGCCTCAAGACAGGGGGGTATCAATGAGCAGTACTTC,CSASRQGGINEQYF
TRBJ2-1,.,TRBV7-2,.,TGTGCCAGCAAGTGGGAACAGGTCAGGAATGAGCAGTTCTTC,CASKWEQVRNEQFF
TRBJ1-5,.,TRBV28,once,TGTGCCAGCAGTTTGGGAACGTTTAGCAATCAGCCCCAGCATTTT,CASSLGTFSNQPQHF
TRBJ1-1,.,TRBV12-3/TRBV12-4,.,TGTGCCAGCAGTTTTGGGGGGCAAAGCACTGAAGCTTTCTTT,CASSFGGQSTEAFF
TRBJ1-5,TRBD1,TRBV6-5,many,TGTGCCAGCAGTTCCACTTTCGACAGGGGAAGCAATCAGCCCCAGCATTTT,CASSSTFDRGSNQPQHF
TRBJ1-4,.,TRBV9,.,TGTGCCAGCAGTCTGGGCGGGCCGGCGGCAACTAATGAAAAACTGTTTTTT,CASSLGGPAATNEKLFF